This entry describes one T cell receptor beta chain. Its matching antigen is unknown. The record originates from a study of response to subunit inactivated influenza vaccine. Study results and caveats: Each seasonal flu vaccination may recruit only limited new T cells, authors suggested.

CDR1 and CDR2 from the germline V gene are MNHEY and SMNVEV (reference sequence). This CDR3 region has 14 residues. J was trimmed by 4 bases and V by 6 bases; bases with no gene match: 7. TCRdb re-derived calls from the RT-PCR reads in MiXCR, one entry per CDR3 protein. Here the sample spans 250,000 to 350,000 distinct CDR3 sequences, around 22% being singletons. V gene TRBV27 combines with J gene TRBJ1-1; the match to TRBD1 covers 8 bases. Here the sequenced sample was PBMCs from blood, taken approximately 22 months after vaccination. The TCR originated in a man aged 45 to 75 who received an inactivated influenza vaccine. In DNA form, the CDR3 reads TGTGCCAGCAGCCTCAGGACAGGGACCACTGAAGCTTTCTTT. Residues: CASSLRTGTTEAFF.